A single sample gave rise to the 27 T cell receptor beta chains below, sequenced in a study of spatial heterogeneity in lung cancer. Time point of the sample: blood at routine non-recurrence follow-up after resection. TCRdb re-called the 5' RACE reads through MiXCR, storing one row per CDR3 protein. Of 72,000 or so distinct CDR3 sequences listed, 8% to 10% are singletons. Sequences were derived from PBMCs, sampled at follow-up. The receptor set was obtained from a female donor with early-stage non-small cell lung cancer.

There are many counts of this clonotype. The CDR3 is CASSEYSDISYEQYF. Written as DNA, the CDR3 is TGTGCCAGCAGTGAATATAGCGACATCTCCTACGAGCAGTACTTC. The chain combines TRBV6-1 with TRBJ2-7, with a possible D match to TRBD2 (5 bases). Germline lookup yields CDR1 MNHNS and CDR2 SASEGT. V shed 2 bases and J shed 0 bases, with 11 bases lying between them. CDR3 size: 15 residues.

This chain uses TRBV5-1 with TRBJ1-5, with D tentatively TRBD1 (6 bases). The germline CDR1 and CDR2 sequences are SGHRS and YFSETQ. The CDR3 sequence is 13 residues long. V was shortened by 4 bases and J by 5 bases, with 10 bases between the two germline ends. In DNA form, the CDR3 reads TGCGCCAGCAGCATCCAGGGGCATCAGCCCCAGCATTTT. This gives the protein CASSIQGHQPQHF.

Many counts were recorded for this clonotype. The rearrangement links TRBV29-1 to TRBJ2-5, with a tentative D call TRBD2 (5 bases). V lost 5 bases and J lost 5, with 12 bases in between. The CDR3 has 12 residues. Germline CDR1 is SQVTM and CDR2 is ANQGSEA. CDR3 amino acids: CSVYRSGETQYF. Written as DNA, the CDR3 is TGCAGCGTTTACCGGTCGGGGGAGACCCAGTACTTC.

This clonotype has at least ten counts. This rearrangement joins TRBV28 to TRBJ2-7; 10 bases match TRBD2. CDR1 and CDR2 from the germline V gene are MDHEN and SYDVKM. With 5 bases clipped from V and 7 bases from J, the junction kept 5 bases outside the gene matches. This CDR3 comprises 13 residues. The CDR3 is CASSLAGAGEQYF. CDR3 nucleotide sequence: TGTGCCAGCAGTCTAGCGGGAGCAGGGGAGCAGTACTTC.

Worth noting for this clonotype: A much larger clone differs from this one at a single base, so this may be a read error. This chain links TRBV7-3 with TRBJ2-1, with D unresolved. CDR3 length: 14 residues. From germline, CDR1 is SGHTA and CDR2 FQGTGA. V lost 5 bases, J lost 15 bases, and 23 bases lay in between. CDR3 region: CASSPGGGYWVRFF. Written as DNA, the CDR3 is TGTGCCAGCAGCCCCGGTGGCGGATATTGGGTCCGGTTCTTC.

There are a few counts of this clonotype. The rearrangement links TRBV29-1 to TRBJ2-2; 7 bases are a match to TRBD2. The trim removed 4 bases at V and 3 bases at J, leaving 5 bases unmatched. The CDR3 extends over 14 amino acids. The germline gives CDR1 SQVTM, CDR2 ANQGSEA. Here the CDR3 DNA reads TGCAGCGTTGGCAGGACTAGGGACACCGGGGAGCTGTTTTTT. This encodes CSVGRTRDTGELFF.

This clonotype has only a few counts. V and J are TRBV20-1 and TRBJ2-7, with D unresolved. V was cut by 1 base and J by 3 bases, with 7 bases left in between. The CDR3 spans 12 residues. Germline-derived CDR1 and CDR2 are DFQATT and SNEGSKA (reference sequence). The CDR3 coding sequence is TGCAGTGCTAGAGGGCGGCTCTACGAGCAGTACTTC. Protein sequence: CSARGRLYEQYF.

This clonotype has only a few counts. The V gene is TRBV18, the J gene TRBJ2-1; D not certain. Trimming pared 2 bases from V and 7 bases from J, leaving 9 bases between. The CDR3 has 13 amino acids. Germline V gives CDR1 KGHSH, CDR2 LQKENI. The CDR3 here is CASSPGSGNEQFF. The DNA of the CDR3 is TGTGCCAGCTCACCAGGCAGTGGGAATGAGCAGTTCTTC.

Ten or more counts support this clonotype. The rearrangement uses TRBV14 and TRBJ2-7; the D gene is possibly TRBD2 (5 bases). This CDR3 spans 14 amino acids. Per germline, CDR1 SGHDN and CDR2 FVKESK. Between the trimmed V and J ends, which lost 2 bases and 7 bases, there was a span of 15 bases. The CDR3: CASSQRGNPWEQYF. CDR3 in DNA: TGTGCCAGCAGCCAAAGAGGGAACCCTTGGGAGCAGTACTTC.

The sample holds many counts of this clonotype. In nucleotides, the CDR3 is TGTGCCAGCAGCTTAGGAGGGTCAGGGGAGACCCAGTACTTC. Translation: CASSLGGSGETQYF. This chain connects TRBV7-3 to TRBJ2-5; tentatively, D is TRBD2 (6 bases). Trimming pared 2 bases from V and 5 bases from J, leaving 12 bases between. The CDR3 is made up of 14 amino acids. From germline, CDR1 is SGHTA and CDR2 FQGTGA.

This clonotype was recorded many times. The chain couples TRBV18 to TRBJ2-1; D might be TRBD1 (6 bases). The V end was cut by 3 bases, the J end by 9 bases, with 15 bases between. This CDR3 has 14 amino acids. Germline V CDR1 and CDR2: KGHSH, LQKENI. CDR3 sequence reads: CASSPLGTSGEQFF. In nucleotides, the CDR3 is TGTGCCAGCTCACCCCTCGGGACATCCGGTGAGCAGTTCTTC.

This clonotype was seen more than once but under ten times. The V gene is TRBV7-2, the J gene TRBJ2-2; 9 bases match TRBD1. The CDR3 is 15 amino acids. V lost 1 base, J lost 6 bases, and 3 bases stayed unmatched. Looked up from germline, CDR1 is SGHTA and CDR2 is FQGNSA. The CDR3 region has the DNA TGTGCCAGCAGCTTAGAGGGACAGGGCCCCGGGGAGCTGTTTTTT. Translation gives CASSLEGQGPGELFF.

This chain uses TRBV29-1 with TRBJ2-5, with no clear D. The germline gives CDR1 SQVTM, CDR2 ANQGSEA. This CDR3 has 12 amino acids. The V gene lost 4 bases and the J gene lost 1 base, with 7 bases spanning the gap. Here the CDR3 reads CSVGQVQETQYF. CDR3 nucleotide sequence: TGCAGCGTTGGGCAAGTCCAAGAGACCCAGTACTTC. Based on the CDR3 plus reference TRBV29-1 and TRBJ2-5, the full variable domain is SAVISQKPSRDICQRGTSLTIQCQVDSQVTMMFWYRQQPGQSLTLIATANQGSEATYESGFVIDKFPISRPNLTFSTLTVSNMSPEDSSIYLCSVGQVQETQYFGPGTRLLVL.

The genes are TRBV20-1 and TRBJ2-3; 12 nucleotides match TRBD2. The germline V gene has CDR1 DFQATT and CDR2 SNEGSKA (reference sequence). The CDR3 has 14 residues. V was pared by 6 bases and J by 6 bases, with 7 bases of the junction left unmatched. DNA for the CDR3: TGCAGTGCCAGACTAGCGGGAGTAGGTGATACGCAGTATTTT. Amino acids: CSARLAGVGDTQYF.

This clonotype was recorded many times. The chain combines TRBV5-1 with TRBJ2-3; possible D gene TRBD2, 6 bases. The CDR3 contains 14 residues. CDR1 SGHRS and CDR2 YFSETQ come from the germline V gene. The germline V and J ends were trimmed by 2 bases and 4 bases, with 11 bases remaining between them. The DNA for the CDR3 is TGCGCCAGCAGCTTCTCTTGGGGGGCAGATACGCAGTATTTT. Protein sequence: CASSFSWGADTQYF.

This clonotype has ten or more counts. Its ends do not fully match the called genes, so a read error is possible. The chain carries TRBV7-7 and TRBJ2-5; 10 bases match TRBD2. Germline V gene sequence: CDR1 SSHAT, CDR2 FNYEAQ (reference sequence). The CDR3 runs to 17 residues. The CDR3, as DNA: TGTGCTAGCAGCCCAGAGACTAGCGGGCCCTTAAGAGAGACCCAGTACTTC. It translates to CASSPETSGPLRETQYF.

This clonotype was seen repeatedly, ten times or more. The rearrangement joins TRBV6-1 to TRBJ1-2, with 7 bases lining up with TRBD1. The V gene end was trimmed by 6 bases and the J gene end by 3 bases; junction bases not matched to a gene: 7. The germline V gene has CDR1 MNHNS and CDR2 SASEGT. The CDR3 length is 14 residues. In DNA, the CDR3 is TGTGCCAGCAGCTCACAGGGGTCGGACTATGGCTACACCTTC. Amino acids: CASSSQGSDYGYTF.

This clonotype was picked up a small number of times. The rearrangement links TRBV5-4 to TRBJ1-1; D gene uncertain. Trimming took off 0 bases at V and 0 bases at J, with 12 bases between the two ends. This CDR3 has 16 residues. Germline V gene lookup returns CDR1 SGHNT and CDR2 YYREEE (reference sequence). In nucleotides, the CDR3 is TGTGCCAGCAGCTTGGCCCTTGGCGGATTGAACACTGAAGCTTTCTTT. This sequence encodes CASSLALGGLNTEAFF.

Ten or more counts support this clonotype. V is TRBV7-3 and J is TRBJ1-1, with D unclear. Germline V gene lookup returns CDR1 SGHTA and CDR2 FQGTGA. The CDR3 sequence is 13 residues long. The V gene lost 1 base and the J gene lost 1 base, with 4 bases spanning the gap. The CDR3 here is CASSLRGNTEAFF. In nucleotides, the CDR3 is TGTGCCAGCAGCTTAAGGGGGAACACTGAAGCTTTCTTT.

This clonotype was detected ten times or more. V and J are TRBV5-1 and TRBJ2-2; D gene unclear. The ends were cut back, 2 bases at V and 8 bases at J, with 10 bases in the middle. CDR3 length equals 13 residues. Germline V lookup: CDR1 SGHRS, CDR2 YFSETQ. In DNA form, the CDR3 reads TGCGCCAGCAGCTTCCAGCTGGTGGGGGAGCTGTTTTTT. As protein: CASSFQLVGELFF.

The V gene is TRBV27, the J gene TRBJ2-7, with a tentative D call TRBD1 (6 bases). With 4 bases removed from V and 7 bases from J, the gap between germline ends came to 14 bases. The length of the CDR3 is 13 residues. Germline V gene sequence: CDR1 MNHEY, CDR2 SMNVEV (reference sequence). This chain's CDR3 is CASSSRQAGEQYF. The CDR3 nucleotides read TGTGCCAGCAGTTCGAGACAGGCCGGGGAGCAGTACTTC.

This chain connects TRBV24-1 to TRBJ2-3, with 7 bases that match TRBD2. V trimming: 6 bases; J trimming: 4 bases; junction bases outside the gene matches: 6. This CDR3 contains 14 residues. Germline values: CDR1 KGHDR, CDR2 SFDVKD. The CDR3 region is CATSSGGLADTQYF. The CDR3 bases are TGTGCCACCAGTAGTGGAGGACTAGCAGATACGCAGTATTTT.

This clonotype has more than one count but fewer than ten. The chain carries TRBV9 and TRBJ1-1; possible D gene TRBD1, 5 bases. CDR3 length: 15 residues. CDR1 and CDR2 (germline): SGDLS, YYNGEE. Trimming removed 0 bases at V and 2 bases at J, with 11 bases between. In DNA, the CDR3 is TGTGCCAGCAGCGTAGTAGATACAGGTAACACTGAAGCTTTCTTT. It yields the protein CASSVVDTGNTEAFF.

This clonotype was observed a handful of times. The chain employs TRBV20-1 and TRBJ2-1; 8 nucleotides align to TRBD2. The CDR3 is 12 residues long. With 8 bases clipped from V and 7 bases from J, the junction kept 7 bases outside the gene matches. From germline, CDR1 is DFQATT and CDR2 SNEGSKA (reference sequence). Here the CDR3 reads CSSRLARNEQFF. For the CDR3, the DNA is TGCAGTTCCAGACTAGCGAGGAATGAGCAGTTCTTC.

This clonotype was counted many times. The V call is TRBV10-3, the J call TRBJ1-1, with TRBD1 matching over 12 bases. This CDR3 is 14 amino acids long. Germline-derived CDR1 and CDR2 are ENHRY and SYGVKD. Germline trimming cut 6 bases from V and 5 bases from J; bases unmatched to any gene: 4. Here the CDR3 DNA reads TGTGCCATCAGGGGACAGGGGGCGCGTACTGAAGCTTTCTTT. Translated: CAIRGQGARTEAFF.

The rearrangement joins TRBV11-1 to TRBJ2-3; 9 bases fit TRBD2. Trimming took 5 bases from V and 4 from J; bases not matched to a gene: 10. Germline V CDR1 and CDR2: SGHAT, FQDESV (reference sequence). This CDR3 has 16 amino acids. The CDR3 nucleotides read TGTGCCAGCAGCGCGGGCGGGAGGGCCGGGGCAGATACGCAGTATTTT. Its translation: CASSAGGRAGADTQYF.

This clonotype was picked up many times. The V and J genes are TRBV7-8 and TRBJ2-1; 9 bases match TRBD2. From germline, CDR1 is SGHVS and CDR2 FQNEAQ. The ends lost 6 bases at V and 1 base at J; junction bases unmatched: 7. The CDR3 is 16 residues long. CDR3 bases: TGTGCCAGCAGACGTAGCGGGGGAATTTCCTACAATGAGCAGTTCTTC. Its protein is CASRRSGGISYNEQFF.